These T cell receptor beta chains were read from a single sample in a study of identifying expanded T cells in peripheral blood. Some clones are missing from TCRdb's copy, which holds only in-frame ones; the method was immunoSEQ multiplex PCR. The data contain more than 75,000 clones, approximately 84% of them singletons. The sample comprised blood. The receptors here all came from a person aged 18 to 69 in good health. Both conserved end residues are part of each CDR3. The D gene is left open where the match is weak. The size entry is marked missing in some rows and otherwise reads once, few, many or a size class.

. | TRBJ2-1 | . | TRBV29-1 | TGCAGCGTTGGAGGGACACGGGGGGCTCCCTACAATGAGCAGTTCTTC | CSVGGTRGAPYNEQFF
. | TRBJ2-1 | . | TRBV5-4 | TGTGCCAGCACCAAAAGTAACTACAATGAGCAGTTCTTC | CASTKSNYNEQFF
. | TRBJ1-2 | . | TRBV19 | TGTGCCAGTACCCGATCCCCTGCGGAAGGCTATGGCTACACCTTC | CASTRSPAEGYGYTF
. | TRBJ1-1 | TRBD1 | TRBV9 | TGTGCCAGCAGCGGACAGGGGAACACTGAAGCTTTCTTT | CASSGQGNTEAFF
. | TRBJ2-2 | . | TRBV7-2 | TGTGCCAGCAGCTTTACGGTGGGGGGTACCGGGGAGCTGTTTTTT | CASSFTVGGTGELFF
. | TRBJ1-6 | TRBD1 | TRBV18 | TGTGCCAGCTCACCGCAGGGGGAGAATTCACCCCTCCACTTT | CASSPQGENSPLHF
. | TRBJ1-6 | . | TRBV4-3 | TGCGCCAGCAGCCAAGAAGGGGGTAATTCACCCCTCCACTTT | CASSQEGGNSPLHF
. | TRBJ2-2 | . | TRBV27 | TGTGCCAGCAGGGGGGATAACCGGGAGCTGTTTTTT | CASRGDNRELFF
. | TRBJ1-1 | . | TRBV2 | TGTGCCAGCTTGGGAGAGACAGCCGAAGCTTTCTTT | CASLGETAEAFF
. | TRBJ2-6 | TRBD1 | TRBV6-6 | TGTGCCAGCAGTAAGGGACAGGGGGCTGGGGCCAACGTCCTGACTTTC | CASSKGQGAGANVLTF
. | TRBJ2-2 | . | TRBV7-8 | TGTGCCAGCAGATCGCGCCGGCCACCGAACACCGGGGAGCTGTTTTTT | CASRSRRPPNTGELFF
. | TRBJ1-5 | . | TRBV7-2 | TGTGCCAGCAGCTTTAAGGGGAGGGGAGGTCAGCCCCAGCATTTT | CASSFKGRGGQPQHF
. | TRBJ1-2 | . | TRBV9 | TGTGCCAGCAGCTTAGAGGGCAGTGACTACTATGGCTACACCTTC | CASSLEGSDYYGYTF
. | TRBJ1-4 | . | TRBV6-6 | TGTGCCAGCAGTCAAGGGTGGGAAAAACTGTTTTTT | CASSQGWEKLFF
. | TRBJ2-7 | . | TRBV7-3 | TGTGCCAGCAGCAAGACTATTGGGACCGAGCAGTACTTC | CASSKTIGTEQYF
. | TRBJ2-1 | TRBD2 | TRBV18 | TGTGCCAGCTCACCTTTCGATGGTAGCGGGGGTTATGATGAGCAGTTCTTC | CASSPFDGSGGYDEQFF
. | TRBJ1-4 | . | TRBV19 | TGTGCCAGTAGTGGCCCCGAACAGAGAAATGAAAAACTGTTTTTT | CASSGPEQRNEKLFF
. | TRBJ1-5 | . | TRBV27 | TGTGCCAGCAGTTTCTCTCGGGTCGGGGCCCAGCATTTT | CASSFSRVGAQHF
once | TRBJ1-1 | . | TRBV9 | TGTGCCAGCAGCGTAGCTCCTTGGGCAGACGACCGTTCTAACACTGAAGCTTTCTTT | CASSVAPWADDRSNTEAFF
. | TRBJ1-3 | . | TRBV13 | TGTGCCAGCAGCCGGGTAGGTCCCGGAAACACCATATATTTT | CASSRVGPGNTIYF
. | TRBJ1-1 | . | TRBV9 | TGTGCCAGCAGCCCCAATCCAAGGCCGGGTACTGAAGCTTTCTTT | CASSPNPRPGTEAFF